This TCR beta chain was observed in a study of T-cell memory formation after mild COVID-19. Study-level background: TCR clustering was largely donor specific.

Constant-segment primers and 5'RACE yielded cDNA libraries for TCR alpha and TCR beta, each carrying sample barcodes and UMIs. TCRdb re-analysed the 5' RACE reads in MiXCR, keeping a single row per CDR3 protein. The sample comprises 350,000 or so distinct CDR3 sequences, 10% to 15% of which are singletons, and about a fifth rests with the top ten. General study results and limits: CD4+ contracting clones lay mainly in CM and EM, CD8+ ones in EMRA. Some clones that responded were present in memory (sampled pre-infection), which suggests cross-reactive memory joined.

The sample holds many counts of this clonotype. Its antigen is as yet unknown. V was cut by 7 bases and J by 5 bases, with 14 bases left in between. The CDR3 covers 13 residues. Sequenced material: PBMCs or a T cell subset sorted from them (not recorded which). This receptor was identified in a man aged 18 to 35 who had mild COVID-19 (a few samples of this study predate the infection). Cell type and time point are not known. This chain connects TRBV12-3 or TRBV12-4 to TRBJ1-1; D uncertain. DNA of the CDR3: TGTGCCAGCACACTCCAGTGGGGAACTGAAGCTTTCTTT. It yields the protein CASTLQWGTEAFF.